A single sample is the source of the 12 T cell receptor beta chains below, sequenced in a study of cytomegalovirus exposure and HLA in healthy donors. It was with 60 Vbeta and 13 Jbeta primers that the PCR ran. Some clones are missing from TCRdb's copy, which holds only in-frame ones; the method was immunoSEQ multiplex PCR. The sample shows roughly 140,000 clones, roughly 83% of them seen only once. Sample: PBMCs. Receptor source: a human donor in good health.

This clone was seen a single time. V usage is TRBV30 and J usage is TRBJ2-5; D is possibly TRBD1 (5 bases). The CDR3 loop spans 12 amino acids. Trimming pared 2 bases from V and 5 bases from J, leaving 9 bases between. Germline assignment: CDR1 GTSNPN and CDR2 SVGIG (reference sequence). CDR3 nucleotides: TGTGCCTGGAGTAAAGGGGTGGAGACCCAGTACTTC. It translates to CAWSKGVETQYF.

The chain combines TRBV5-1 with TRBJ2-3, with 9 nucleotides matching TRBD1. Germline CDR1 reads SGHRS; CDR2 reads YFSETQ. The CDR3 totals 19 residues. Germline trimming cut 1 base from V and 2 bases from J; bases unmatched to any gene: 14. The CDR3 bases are TGCGCCAGCAGCTTGTCCGTGGGACAGGGAATCCCCCACACAGATACGCAGTATTTT. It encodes CASSLSVGQGIPHTDTQYF.

The CDR3 nucleotides are TGTGCCAGCAGTTTATCGAGCCAGGGTACCGGGGAGCTGTTTTTT. Its protein is CASSLSSQGTGELFF. The chain links TRBV27 to TRBJ2-2; perhaps TRBD1 as D (5 bases). The CDR3 loop spans 15 amino acids. Trimming took 0 bases from V and 5 from J, leaving 10 bases between them. CDR1 is MNHEY and CDR2 is SMNVEV in the germline V gene (reference sequence).

The DNA for the CDR3 is TGTGCCAGCAGCCCGGGACTAGCGCTCTCCTACAATGAGCAGTTCTTC. It is translated as CASSPGLALSYNEQFF. The genes are TRBV28 and TRBJ2-1; 10 nucleotides align to TRBD2. Trimming removed 6 bases from V and 0 bases from J; junction bases left unmatched: 5. Per germline, CDR1 MDHEN and CDR2 SYDVKM. This CDR3 has 16 amino acids.

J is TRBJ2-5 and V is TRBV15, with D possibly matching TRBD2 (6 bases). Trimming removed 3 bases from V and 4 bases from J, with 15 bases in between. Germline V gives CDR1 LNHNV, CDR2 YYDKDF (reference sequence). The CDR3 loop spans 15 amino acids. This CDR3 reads CATSSLGRRGETQYF. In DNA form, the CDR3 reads TGTGCCACCAGCAGTTTGGGGAGGCGGGGAGAGACCCAGTACTTC. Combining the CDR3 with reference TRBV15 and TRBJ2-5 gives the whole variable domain DAMVIQNPRYQVTQFGKPVTLSCSQTLNHNVMYWYQQKSSQAPKLLFHYYDKDFNNEADTPDNFQSRRPNTSFCFLDIRSPGLGDTAMYLCATSSLGRRGETQYFGPGTRLLVL.

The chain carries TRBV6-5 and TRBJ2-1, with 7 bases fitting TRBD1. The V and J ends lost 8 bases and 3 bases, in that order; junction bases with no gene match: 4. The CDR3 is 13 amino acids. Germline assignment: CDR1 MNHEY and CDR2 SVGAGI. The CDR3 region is CASRPGGYNEQFF. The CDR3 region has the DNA TGTGCCAGCCGCCCAGGGGGCTACAATGAGCAGTTCTTC.

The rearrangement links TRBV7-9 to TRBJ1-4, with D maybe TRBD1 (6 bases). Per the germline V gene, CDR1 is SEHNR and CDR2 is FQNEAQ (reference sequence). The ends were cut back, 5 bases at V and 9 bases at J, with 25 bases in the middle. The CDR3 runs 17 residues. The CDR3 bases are TGTGCCAGCAGCGAAACCGTACTGGGGGCTACTGAGAAAAAACTGTTTTTT. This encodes CASSETVLGATEKKLFF.

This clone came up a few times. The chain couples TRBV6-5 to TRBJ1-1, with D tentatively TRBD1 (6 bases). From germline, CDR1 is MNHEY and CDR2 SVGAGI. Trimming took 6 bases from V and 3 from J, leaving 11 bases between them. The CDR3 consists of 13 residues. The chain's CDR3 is CASRQGLYTEAFF. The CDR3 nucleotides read TGTGCCAGCAGGCAGGGGCTATACACTGAAGCTTTCTTT.

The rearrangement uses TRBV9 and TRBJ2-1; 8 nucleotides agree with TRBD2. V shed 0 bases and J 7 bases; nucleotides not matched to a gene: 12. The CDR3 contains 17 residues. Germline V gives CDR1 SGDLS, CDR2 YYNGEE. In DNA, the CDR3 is TGTGCCAGCAGCGTAGACGTCTCGGGGGGGGTAAAGAATGAGCAGTTCTTC. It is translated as CASSVDVSGGVKNEQFF.

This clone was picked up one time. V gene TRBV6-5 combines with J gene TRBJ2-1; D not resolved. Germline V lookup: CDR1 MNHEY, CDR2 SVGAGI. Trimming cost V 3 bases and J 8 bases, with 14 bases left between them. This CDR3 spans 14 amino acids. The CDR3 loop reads CASSYDRVVDEQFF. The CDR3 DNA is TGTGCCAGCAGTTATGACCGGGTCGTGGATGAGCAGTTCTTC.

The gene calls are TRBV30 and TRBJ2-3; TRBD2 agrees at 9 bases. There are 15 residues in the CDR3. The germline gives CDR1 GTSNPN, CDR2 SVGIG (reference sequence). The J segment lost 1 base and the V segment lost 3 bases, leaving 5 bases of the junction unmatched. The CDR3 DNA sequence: TGTGCCTGGAGGCTCCCTAGCGGGGGCACAGATACGCAGTATTTT. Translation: CAWRLPSGGTDTQYF.

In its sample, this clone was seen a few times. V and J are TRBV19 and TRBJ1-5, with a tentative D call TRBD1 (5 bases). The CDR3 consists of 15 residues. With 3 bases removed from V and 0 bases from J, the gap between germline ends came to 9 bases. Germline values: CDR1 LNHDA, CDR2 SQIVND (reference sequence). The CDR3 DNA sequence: TGTGCCAGTAGTATGCGGGACTATAGCAATCAGCCCCAGCATTTT. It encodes CASSMRDYSNQPQHF.